This is a list of T cell receptor beta chains from one sample in a study of blood T cell repertoires in COVID-19. The repertoire was sequenced with immunoSEQ multiplex PCR; TCRdb's copy has only in-frame clones and lacks some. The repertoire holds 150,000 to 200,000 clones, 80% to 90% seen once, with roughly 11% in the top ten. The sample taken for sequencing was peripheral blood. These receptor sequences come from an older woman with COVID-19, enrolled during active disease. Both conserved end residues are part of each CDR3. D genes are given only for firm matches. Size is omitted from some rows. Given values are once, few, many or a class for expanded clones.

cdr3_nt | cdr3_aa | v_call | d_call | j_call | clone_size
TGTGCCAGCAGTTCCCTACGCGGCAATAGCTCCTACGAGCAGTACTTC | CASSSLRGNSSYEQYF | TRBV11-2 | - | TRBJ2-7 | -
TGTGCCAGCAGTTACCTGGACAGGGGTTACAATGAGCAGTTCTTC | CASSYLDRGYNEQFF | TRBV6-2/TRBV6-3 | TRBD1 | TRBJ2-1 | -
TGTGCCAGCATCCCAAAGGGAGCAGACAACCAAGAGACCCAGTACTTC | CASIPKGADNQETQYF | TRBV7-3 | - | TRBJ2-5 | -
TGTGCCAGCAGCCCTTTGGAAGGGGGCAGGGAGGAGCAGTACTTC | CASSPLEGGREEQYF | TRBV7-3 | TRBD1 | TRBJ2-7 | -
TGTGCCAGCAGCTTAGCTCTCATGAACACTGAAGCTTTCTTT | CASSLALMNTEAFF | TRBV5-4 | - | TRBJ1-1 | -
TGCGCCAGCTTTCGACAGGGGGACTACAATGAGCAGTTCTTC | CASFRQGDYNEQFF | TRBV5-1 | TRBD1 | TRBJ2-1 | -
TGTGCCAGCATCGGTCTGGGGGCAAGGGACACTGAAGCTTTCTTT | CASIGLGARDTEAFF | TRBV7-2 | - | TRBJ1-1 | -
TGTGCCAGCAGCGCAAGGCGGGGACGGACAGATACGCAGTATTTT | CASSARRGRTDTQYF | TRBV7-2 | - | TRBJ2-3 | -
TGTGCCAGCAGTTTTTGGGGGGGTTCTGGAAACACCATATATTTT | CASSFWGGSGNTIYF | TRBV28 | - | TRBJ1-3 | -
TGCGCCAGCAGCCAAGCCCCTAGTGTATCCTACGAGCAGTACTTC | CASSQAPSVSYEQYF | TRBV4-1 | - | TRBJ2-7 | -
TGTGCTAGCAGCCAAGGCGGGGGAGCTACCGGGGAGACCCAGTACTTC | CASSQGGGATGETQYF | TRBV7-7 | TRBD2 | TRBJ2-5 | -
TGTGCTAGTGGTACAGGGACCCTTATATATCCGGATACGCAGTATTTT | CASGTGTLIYPDTQYF | TRBV12-5 | - | TRBJ2-3 | -
TGTGCCAGCAGTCGGGGACTAGCGGGAGGGGCCATTAATGAGCAGTTCTTC | CASSRGLAGGAINEQFF | TRBV5-4 | TRBD2 | TRBJ2-1 | few
TGTGCCACCAGTACCACGGGGGGCCAAAATCAGCCCCAGCATTTT | CATSTTGGQNQPQHF | TRBV24-1 | - | TRBJ1-5 | -
TGCAGCGTAGAAACCGGGACAGGGGGCACCGGGGAGCTGTTTTTT | CSVETGTGGTGELFF | TRBV29-1 | TRBD1 | TRBJ2-2 | -
TGTGCCAGTAGTATCCCCTCTGGAAGCGGGATCTCCTACGAGCAGTACTTC | CASSIPSGSGISYEQYF | TRBV19 | TRBD2 | TRBJ2-7 | -
TGTGCCTGGAGTGGAAGGGGCGACTCCTATAATTCACCCCTCCACTTT | CAWSGRGDSYNSPLHF | TRBV30 | - | TRBJ1-6 | -
TGTGCCACCAGTGATACTACAGGGATAGAGACCCAGTACTTC | CATSDTTGIETQYF | TRBV24-1 | - | TRBJ2-5 | -
TGTGCCAGCAGTGAAGTAATTAGCACTGAAGCTTTCTTT | CASSEVISTEAFF | TRBV2 | - | TRBJ1-1 | -
TGTGCCAGCAGTCACCAGGGACAGGCCGGTAACGAGCAGTACTTC | CASSHQGQAGNEQYF | TRBV6-5 | TRBD1 | TRBJ2-7 | -
TGTGCCACCAGTGATGGGCAGGGGGCTAGGAATCAGCCCCAGCATTTT | CATSDGQGARNQPQHF | TRBV24-1 | TRBD1 | TRBJ1-5 | -
TGTGCCATCAGTGAGTCGGGGGGGACTCGGAAAGGGACCCAGTACTTC | CAISESGGTRKGTQYF | TRBV10-3 | TRBD2 | TRBJ2-5 | -
TGTGCCAGCAGTTACGGGGACAGGGACAATGAGCAGTTCTTC | CASSYGDRDNEQFF | TRBV6-2/TRBV6-3 | TRBD1 | TRBJ2-1 | -
TGTGCCAGCTCACCGGTCGGCTCTGGAAACACCATATATTTT | CASSPVGSGNTIYF | TRBV18 | - | TRBJ1-3 | few
TGTGCCAGTAGTATACGGGGGGCCGACACAGATACGCAGTATTTT | CASSIRGADTDTQYF | TRBV19 | - | TRBJ2-3 | -
TGTGCCAGCAGCTCGGTCCTCGGGCAGTACTTC | CASSSVLGQYF | TRBV28 | - | TRBJ2-7 | -
TGTGCCAGCAGCTTGGCCAACGGTGAAAAACTGTTTTTT | CASSLANGEKLFF | TRBV5-6 | - | TRBJ1-4 | -
TGTGCCAGCAGCGTAGGGGCAGGGGGGGAAAAACTGTTTTTT | CASSVGAGGEKLFF | TRBV9 | TRBD1 | TRBJ1-4 | once
TGTGCCAGCAGACCGGGGGACAGGGGCCACTATGGCTACACCTTC | CASRPGDRGHYGYTF | TRBV6-5 | TRBD1 | TRBJ1-2 | -
TGTGCCACCAGTGATTACCGGACAGGGGGCGCAGGGCTTGGCTACACCTTC | CATSDYRTGGAGLGYTF | TRBV24-1 | TRBD1 | TRBJ1-2 | -
TGTGCCAGCAGTTACGACGGAGCGAGCAATCAGCCCCAGCATTTT | CASSYDGASNQPQHF | TRBV6-5 | - | TRBJ1-5 | -
TGTGCCAGCAGCTTAGGCGGGACAGGGAATCAGCCCCAGCATTTT | CASSLGGTGNQPQHF | TRBV7-2 | TRBD1 | TRBJ1-5 | -
TGTGCCAGCAGCTCTCAGACAGTCGTAAACATTCAGTACTTC | CASSSQTVVNIQYF | TRBV5-4 | - | TRBJ2-4 | once
TGTGCCAGCAGCCCTACCGGGGAGACCCAGTACTTC | CASSPTGETQYF | TRBV7-6 | - | TRBJ2-5 | -
TGTGCCAGCAGTGACGGACTAGCGGGAGGAATAGCCAAAAACATTCAGTACTTC | CASSDGLAGGIAKNIQYF | TRBV2 | TRBD2 | TRBJ2-4 | -
TGTGCCAGCAGGGGAAGGACTGCCCCTTATGGCTACACCTTC | CASRGRTAPYGYTF | TRBV6-6 | - | TRBJ1-2 | few
TGTGCCAGTAGTAAGGAGGGCACAGATACGCAGTATTTT | CASSKEGTDTQYF | TRBV19 | - | TRBJ2-3 | -
TGCGCCAGCAGCCGTGTTACGACGGGAGTATCAGATACGCAGTATTTT | CASSRVTTGVSDTQYF | TRBV4-3 | - | TRBJ2-3 | -
TGTGCCAGCAGCTTAGTAGTGGGGTCAGGGGGCTTGGGGACTGAAGCTTTCTTT | CASSLVVGSGGLGTEAFF | TRBV7-6 | TRBD1 | TRBJ1-1 | -
TGTGCCAGCCGCTCCACTTCGGGGAACACTGAAGCTTTCTTT | CASRSTSGNTEAFF | TRBV6-6 | - | TRBJ1-1 | -
TGTGCCAGCAGTGATTTCGGGGTGGTGAACACTGAAGCTTTCTTT | CASSDFGVVNTEAFF | TRBV6-1 | - | TRBJ1-1 | -
TGTGCCAGCAGCTTAGATCGGGGGAGCAATCAGCCCCAGCATTTT | CASSLDRGSNQPQHF | TRBV7-2 | - | TRBJ1-5 | -
TGTGCCTGGAGTGCGCAAGTGACAGGGACTAATGAAAAACTGTTTTTT | CAWSAQVTGTNEKLFF | TRBV30 | TRBD1 | TRBJ1-4 | -
TGTGCCAGCAGAAATCTAGCGGGAGGTGGATCAGATACGCAGTATTTT | CASRNLAGGGSDTQYF | TRBV2 | TRBD2 | TRBJ2-3 | -